These 25 T cell receptor beta chains originate from one sample sequenced in a study of OX40 agonist ivuxolimab in advanced cancers. Sequencing used immunoSEQ multiplex PCR; TCRdb keeps in-frame clones, though not all of them. Altogether about 48,000 clones are present, about 89% being singletons, with the ten largest covering about a third. Sequences were derived from CD4+ or CD8+ T cells sorted from blood, sampled in a trial of the OX40 agonist ivuxolimab. The receptor source for this set is an adult with an advanced solid tumor such as melanoma, head and neck, liver or kidney cancer.

The chain has TRBV7-8 and TRBJ2-3; 10 bases match TRBD2. Trimming removed 5 bases from V and 0 bases from J; junction bases left unmatched: 8. The CDR3 consists of 17 residues. Per germline, CDR1 SGHVS and CDR2 FQNEAQ. CDR3 sequence: CASSPLVAGGSTDTQYF. In DNA, the CDR3 is TGTGCCAGCAGCCCTTTAGTAGCGGGGGGCAGCACAGATACGCAGTATTTT.

The J gene is TRBJ1-1, the V gene TRBV19, with D tentatively TRBD1 (5 bases). The CDR3 contains 13 residues. CDR1 is LNHDA and CDR2 is SQIVND in the germline V gene (reference sequence). V lost 7 bases and J 1 base, leaving 10 bases between the germline ends. CDR3 coding DNA: TGTGCCAGTAACACACAGGAGAACACTGAAGCTTTCTTT. Amino acid sequence: CASNTQENTEAFF.

This rearrangement joins TRBV19 to TRBJ1-2, with 9 bases that match TRBD1. The CDR3 extends over 16 amino acids. With V trimmed by 5 bases and J by 1 base, 8 bases remained unmatched. Germline assignment: CDR1 LNHDA and CDR2 SQIVND (reference sequence). The CDR3 coding sequence is TGTGCCAGTAGTTTTGGGGACAGGGCTGTTAACTATGGCTACACCTTC. Protein sequence: CASSFGDRAVNYGYTF.

The rearrangement links TRBV7-9 to TRBJ2-7; D ambiguous. The ends were cut back, 2 bases at V and 5 bases at J, with 4 bases in the middle. Germline-derived CDR1 and CDR2 are SEHNR and FQNEAQ (reference sequence). This CDR3 has 11 amino acids. The DNA of the CDR3 is TGTGCCAGCAGCTTAATGGACGAGCAGTACTTC. This sequence encodes CASSLMDEQYF.

This chain joins TRBV6-5 and TRBJ2-5, with 12 bases matching TRBD2. V shed 5 bases, J shed 2 bases, and the junction held 3 bases outside the gene matches. This CDR3 spans 15 amino acids. Germline V gene sequence: CDR1 MNHEY, CDR2 SVGAGI. The CDR3 DNA sequence: TGTGCCAGCAGTCCCGGACTAGCGGGGCAAGAGACCCAGTACTTC. This sequence encodes CASSPGLAGQETQYF.

The chain combines TRBV7-8 with TRBJ2-2; 9 positions match TRBD2. The CDR3 loop spans 15 amino acids. V shed 1 base and J 5 bases; nucleotides not matched to a gene: 2. The germline V gene encodes CDR1 SGHVS and CDR2 FQNEAQ. CDR3 in amino acids: CASSLVSGRTGELFF. CDR3 nucleotides: TGTGCCAGCAGCTTAGTTAGCGGGAGAACCGGGGAGCTGTTTTTT.

This rearrangement joins TRBV2 to TRBJ1-4, with D tentatively TRBD1 (5 bases). CDR1 is SNHLY and CDR2 is FYNNEI in the germline V gene. The CDR3 length is 14 residues. V was shortened by 8 bases and J by 3 bases, with 13 bases between the two germline ends. CDR3 nucleotide sequence: TGTGCCAGCTGGCTTGGGGGTCCTAATGAAAAACTGTTTTTT. This translates into CASWLGGPNEKLFF.

The chain recombines TRBV2 with TRBJ2-7, with 14 bases fitting TRBD2. Trimming at V came to 6 bases and at J to 11 bases, leaving 9 bases not matched to a gene. Germline lookup yields CDR1 SNHLY and CDR2 FYNNEI. CDR3 size: 14 residues. The CDR3 sequence is CASSLGLAGAGEYF. Written as DNA, the CDR3 is TGTGCCAGCAGCCTGGGACTAGCGGGGGCCGGGGAGTACTTC.

This rearrangement joins TRBV19 to TRBJ2-7; 10 positions match TRBD2. Germline trimming cut 2 bases from V and 7 bases from J; bases unmatched to any gene: 5. The germline gives CDR1 LNHDA, CDR2 SQIVND (reference sequence). The CDR3 has 14 residues. This chain's CDR3 is CASSILAGAQEQYF. In DNA form, the CDR3 reads TGTGCCAGTAGTATACTAGCGGGGGCCCAGGAGCAGTACTTC.

This clone has more than one count but fewer than ten. This chain connects TRBV10-3 to TRBJ2-7; 11 positions agree with TRBD2. The CDR3 length is 17 residues. Germline trimming cut 0 bases from V and 5 bases from J; bases unmatched to any gene: 9. The germline CDR1 and CDR2 sequences are ENHRY and SYGVKD. As DNA, the CDR3 is TGTGCCATCAGTGAGTCCGGGATAACTAGCGGGAGTAACGAGCAGTACTTC. It translates to CAISESGITSGSNEQYF.

The chain links TRBV4-1 to TRBJ1-1; a possible D gene is TRBD1 (6 bases). The germline CDR1 and CDR2 sequences are MGHRA and YSYEKL. The CDR3 runs to 15 residues. V was clipped by 1 base and J by 5 bases, with 14 bases between them. The CDR3 DNA is TGCGCCAGCAGCCAAGTCTCGGGGGCAGGGACTGAAGCTTTCTTT. This translates into CASSQVSGAGTEAFF.

The chain joins TRBV19 to TRBJ2-1; D remains ambiguous. Germline loops: CDR1 LNHDA, CDR2 SQIVND (reference sequence). With 3 bases removed from V and 1 base from J, the gap between germline ends came to 10 bases. This CDR3 region has 15 residues. The CDR3 sequence is CASSILGPSYNEQFF. The DNA of the CDR3 is TGTGCCAGTAGTATCCTTGGTCCGTCCTACAATGAGCAGTTCTTC.

V gene TRBV5-1 combines with J gene TRBJ2-1; 9 bases are shared with TRBD2. The junction had 5 bases not matched to a gene; V was cut back by 4 bases and J by 0 bases. The CDR3 runs to 16 residues. The germline V gene encodes CDR1 SGHRS and CDR2 YFSETQ. This CDR3 is CASSAQLAGSYNEQFF. The CDR3 DNA is TGCGCCAGCAGCGCCCAACTAGCGGGCTCCTACAATGAGCAGTTCTTC.

There are a few counts of this clone. The rearrangement uses TRBV7-3 and TRBJ2-3; D call uncertain. The germline CDR1 and CDR2 sequences are SGHTA and FQGTGA. The CDR3 spans 16 residues. V was cut by 5 bases and J by 0 bases, with 15 bases left in between. The CDR3 loop is CASSPGLLPSTDTQYF. The CDR3 nucleotides read TGTGCCAGCAGCCCTGGCCTTTTGCCCAGCACAGATACGCAGTATTTT. The full variable domain, its missing parts supplied by reference TRBV7-3 and TRBJ2-3, is GAGVSQTPSNKVTEKGKYVELRCDPISGHTALYWYRQSLGQGPEFLIYFQGTGAADDSGLPNDRFFAVRPEGSVSTLKIQRTERGDSAVYLCASSPGLLPSTDTQYFGPGTRLTVL.

The chain recombines TRBV19 with TRBJ2-7, with TRBD1 as a possible D gene (6 bases). Trimming took off 2 bases at V and 3 bases at J, with 14 bases between the two ends. This CDR3 comprises 15 residues. Germline V CDR1 and CDR2: LNHDA, SQIVND (reference sequence). The CDR3 is CASSIRGFGVYEQYF. For the CDR3, the DNA is TGTGCCAGTAGTATAAGGGGGTTCGGGGTCTACGAGCAGTACTTC.

The chain carries TRBV4-1 and TRBJ1-5; D remains ambiguous. This CDR3 has 14 amino acids. Germline V gives CDR1 MGHRA, CDR2 YSYEKL. V lost 6 bases and J lost 4, with 13 bases in between. This chain's CDR3 is CASSYNSGNQPQHF. The CDR3 DNA is TGCGCCAGCAGTTACAATTCGGGGAATCAGCCCCAGCATTTT.

The chain couples TRBV27 to TRBJ1-4; D remains unclear. There are 17 residues in the CDR3. V gave up 3 bases and J gave up 7 bases, with 21 bases separating them. CDR1 and CDR2 (germline): MNHEY, SMNVEV (reference sequence). This CDR3 is CASSFLSVGGVGEKLFF. The CDR3 DNA reads as TGTGCCAGCAGTTTCCTCAGCGTGGGTGGGGTGGGTGAAAAACTGTTTTTT.

The chain recombines TRBV27 with TRBJ2-7; D may be TRBD1 (5 bases). V lost 6 bases to trimming and J lost 6 bases, with 9 bases between them. CDR3 length equals 11 residues. The germline CDR1 and CDR2 sequences are MNHEY and SMNVEV (reference sequence). CDR3 bases: TGTGCCAGCAGAAAGGGGCGCGAGCAGTACTTC. Its translation: CASRKGREQYF.

This clone was seen a few times. The J gene is TRBJ1-2, the V gene TRBV5-1; perhaps TRBD1 as D (5 bases). With 2 bases removed from V and 13 bases from J, the gap between germline ends came to 18 bases. This CDR3 is built from 13 residues. Germline CDR1 and CDR2: SGHRS and YFSETQ. CDR3 region: CASSLNRLGFSTF. The DNA for the CDR3 is TGCGCCAGCAGCTTAAACAGGTTGGGGTTTAGCACCTTC.

The V gene is TRBV7-9, the J gene TRBJ1-5, with 9 nucleotides matching TRBD1. Per germline, CDR1 SEHNR and CDR2 FQNEAQ (reference sequence). After removal of 6 bases from V and 2 bases from J, the junction contained 14 bases not matched to a gene. CDR3 length: 18 residues. The CDR3 DNA reads as TGTGCCAGCAGTAACACTCCGGGACAGGGCTCGGGCAATCAGCCCCAGCATTTT. Its translation: CASSNTPGQGSGNQPQHF.

The chain is built from TRBV10-2 and TRBJ2-7; tentatively, D is TRBD2 (6 bases). This CDR3 is 13 amino acids long. The V gene lost 10 bases and the J gene lost 6 bases, with 19 bases spanning the gap. From germline, CDR1 is WSHSY and CDR2 SAAADI. CDR3 sequence: CATQGLQVAEQYF. CDR3 DNA: TGCGCCACCCAGGGACTCCAGGTGGCCGAGCAGTACTTC.

This clone was recorded only once. The chain has TRBV2 and TRBJ2-7, with unresolved D. Germline V gene lookup returns CDR1 SNHLY and CDR2 FYNNEI. The CDR3 runs to 12 residues. Trimming removed 7 bases from V and 9 bases from J, with 16 bases in between. The CDR3 sequence is CASTGLAMGQYF. CDR3 sequence (DNA): TGTGCCAGCACCGGATTGGCGATGGGGCAGTACTTC. The full variable domain, its missing parts supplied by reference TRBV2 and TRBJ2-7, is EPEVTQTPSHQVTQMGQEVILRCVPISNHLYFYWYRQILGQKVEFLVSFYNNEISEKSEIFDDQFSVERPDGSNFTLKIRSTKLEDSAMYFCASTGLAMGQYFGPGTRLTVT.

This sequence joins TRBV15 and TRBJ2-7; 8 bases are shared with TRBD1. Germline V gene lookup returns CDR1 LNHNV and CDR2 YYDKDF (reference sequence). The V segment lost 3 bases and the J segment 3 bases; nucleotides outside the gene matches: 7. The CDR3 has 15 amino acids. CDR3 sequence (DNA): TGTGCCACCAGCAGCATAGACAGGGGACTCTACGAGCAGTACTTC. Its protein is CATSSIDRGLYEQYF.

This clone is a singleton in its sample. V gene TRBV19 combines with J gene TRBJ2-7; 9 bases map to TRBD1. The CDR3 has 16 residues. The V gene's germline CDR1 is LNHDA and CDR2 SQIVND (reference sequence). Trimming removed 9 bases from V and 2 bases from J; junction bases left unmatched: 14. The CDR3, as DNA: TGTGCCAGCACCCCGACGGGACAGGGATTCCCCTACGAGCAGTACTTC. Translating gives CASTPTGQGFPYEQYF.

The V gene is TRBV5-1, the J gene TRBJ2-6; tentatively, D is TRBD2 (6 bases). Germline CDR1 reads SGHRS; CDR2 reads YFSETQ. Trimming pared 5 bases from V and 0 bases from J, leaving 15 bases between. The CDR3 has 17 residues. The CDR3 nucleotides are TGCGCCAGCAGGGAGGCGGGGTCCGGCTCTGGGGCCAACGTCCTGACTTTC. This translates into CASREAGSGSGANVLTF.